The entry below gives a single TCR beta chain sequence along with its context. Its antigen is not identified. The germline V and J ends were trimmed by 6 bases and 0 bases, with 9 bases remaining between them. The V gene's germline CDR1 is SGHTA and CDR2 FQGNSA. The CDR3 loop spans 13 amino acids. The sample comes from a study of T cells in Graves' hyperthyroidism and ophthalmopathy. Exclusion followed for patients with uncontrolled infection, other autoimmune disease, pregnancy or lactation. The diagnoses drew upon clinical symptoms, serum thyroxine and TRAb, thyroid ultrasound and orbital computed tomography. Overall study results and limits: Most thyroid clonotypes with frequency above 0.001 were detected in blood.

TCR beta CDR3 sequences were amplified from RNA transcripts. TCR CDR3 underwent first-round RT-PCR with the HTBI primer set. TCRdb redid the calling of the multiplex PCR reads with MiXCR, one entry per CDR3 protein. The sample contains 500,000 to 600,000 distinct CDR3 sequences, 35% to 50% of which appear only once. The sequencing sample was made of peripheral blood or thyroid tissue (not recorded which). The V and J genes are TRBV7-2 and TRBJ2-7, with D possibly matching TRBD1 (5 bases). The source is an adult woman with Graves' disease, either hyperthyroidism or ophthalmopathy (not recorded which). CDR3 amino acids: CASRGAASYEQYF. The DNA for the CDR3 is TGTGCCAGCAGAGGGGCAGCCTCCTACGAGCAGTACTTC.